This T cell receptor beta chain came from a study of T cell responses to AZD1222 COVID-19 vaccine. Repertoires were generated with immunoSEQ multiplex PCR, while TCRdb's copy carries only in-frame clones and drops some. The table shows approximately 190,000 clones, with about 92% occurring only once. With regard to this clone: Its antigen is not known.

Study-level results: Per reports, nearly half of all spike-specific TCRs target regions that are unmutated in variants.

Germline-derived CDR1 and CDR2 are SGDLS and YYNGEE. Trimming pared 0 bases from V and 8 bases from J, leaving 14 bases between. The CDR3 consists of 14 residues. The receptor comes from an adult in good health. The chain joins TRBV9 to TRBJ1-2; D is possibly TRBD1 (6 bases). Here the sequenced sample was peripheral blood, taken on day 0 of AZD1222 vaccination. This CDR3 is CASSVGAGTRGYTF. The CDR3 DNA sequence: TGTGCCAGCAGCGTAGGGGCGGGGACAAGAGGCTACACCTTC.